The 24 T cell receptor beta chains below come from one sample, sequenced in a study of T cell responses to AZD1222 COVID-19 vaccine. Data came from immunoSEQ multiplex PCR; TCRdb stores just in-frame clones and leaves some out. This table holds some 58,000 clones, 75% to 90% found once. Source: peripheral blood, taken on day 0 of AZD1222 vaccination. Receptor source: an adult in good health.

The CDR3 loop is CASSLVQLGRETQYF. Here the CDR3 DNA reads TGTGCCAGCAGCTTAGTTCAGCTCGGACGGGAGACCCAGTACTTC. This chain joins TRBV7-6 and TRBJ2-5; D uncertain. Looked up from germline, CDR1 is SGHVS and CDR2 is FNYEAQ. The CDR3 is 15 residues long. The ends were cut back, 1 base at V and 5 bases at J, with 14 bases in the middle.

The gene calls are TRBV9 and TRBJ2-2; D not resolved. The germline V gene encodes CDR1 SGDLS and CDR2 YYNGEE. V was pared by 0 bases and J by 1 base, with 7 bases between. This CDR3 is 15 amino acids long. CDR3 DNA: TGTGCCAGCAGCGTAGGTCCAGGGAACACCGGGGAGCTGTTTTTT. It translates to CASSVGPGNTGELFF. Drawing the rest from reference TRBV9 and TRBJ2-2, the complete variable domain is DSGVTQTPKHLITATGQRVTLRCSPRSGDLSVYWYQQSLDQGLQFLIQYYNGEERAKGNILERFSAQQFPDLHSELNLSSLELGDSALYFCASSVGPGNTGELFFGEGSRLTVL.

The rearrangement uses TRBV4-2 and TRBJ1-1, with 7 bases lining up with TRBD1. With 5 bases clipped from V and 0 bases from J, the junction kept 12 bases outside the gene matches. CDR3 length: 17 amino acids. Germline lookup yields CDR1 LGHNA and CDR2 YNFKEQ. DNA of the CDR3: TGTGCCAGCAGCGCTCCGGGACAGCTTTCGGTGAACACTGAAGCTTTCTTT. Translation: CASSAPGQLSVNTEAFF.

This rearrangement joins TRBV29-1 to TRBJ1-2; no clear D gene. The CDR3 length is 12 residues. Germline loops: CDR1 SQVTM, CDR2 ANQGSEA. V was pared by 6 bases and J by 7 bases, with 15 bases between. Here the CDR3 DNA reads TGCAGCGTGTTACAGACGTTCGGTGGCTACACCTTC. This sequence encodes CSVLQTFGGYTF.

The chain couples TRBV1 to TRBJ2-7. TRBV1 is termed a pseudogene. The CDR3 contains 16 residues. The CDR3 DNA is TGCACCAGCAGCCAAGTTCCGGGGCCCGTCTCCTACGAGCAGTACTTC. The encoded protein is CTSSQVPGPVSYEQYF.

The V call is TRBV3-1 (or the pseudogene TRBV3-2), the J call TRBJ1-1; D remains unclear. The CDR3 is 14 amino acids. Trimming stripped 0 bases from V and 4 bases from J, with 9 bases between. CDR1 is LGHDT and CDR2 is YNNKEL in the germline V gene (reference sequence). The CDR3: CASSQDRVGTEAFF. Here the CDR3 DNA reads TGTGCCAGCAGCCAAGATCGCGTCGGCACTGAAGCTTTCTTT.

Remarks on this clone: A read error may account for a junction end that differs from germline. V gene TRBV6-2 or TRBV6-3 combines with J gene TRBJ2-7; 7 bases align to TRBD2. Germline loops: CDR1 MNHEY, CDR2 SVGEGT. The CDR3 covers 10 residues. As DNA, the CDR3 is TGTGCCAGCAGCCACGGGAGGCCCTTCTTC. Translation gives CASSHGRPFF.

This chain links TRBV15 with TRBJ1-3, with 7 bases fitting TRBD1. The J segment lost 4 bases and the V segment lost 1 base, leaving 7 bases of the junction unmatched. Germline V gives CDR1 LNHNV, CDR2 YYDKDF (reference sequence). This CDR3 comprises 16 residues. The CDR3 protein is CATSRGLGGDGNTIYF. The CDR3 DNA follows: TGTGCCACCAGCAGAGGTCTAGGGGGCGACGGAAACACCATATATTTT.

This chain uses TRBV2 with TRBJ2-7; 10 bases match TRBD2. Germline assignment: CDR1 SNHLY and CDR2 FYNNEI. Trimming removed 6 bases from V and 2 bases from J; junction bases left unmatched: 7. There are 15 residues in the CDR3. The CDR3 DNA sequence: TGTGCCAGCAGGGAAACAACTAGCGGGACCTACGAGCAGTACTTC. It specifies CASRETTSGTYEQYF.

This clone was detected only a few times. The V call is TRBV11-1, the J call TRBJ2-7; 9 bases match TRBD1. The V segment lost 4 bases and the J segment 2 bases; nucleotides outside the gene matches: 3. The CDR3 has 14 residues. Germline V gene sequence: CDR1 SGHAT, CDR2 FQDESV (reference sequence). The CDR3 loop is CASSYDRGTYEQYF. CDR3 DNA: TGTGCCAGCAGCTACGACAGGGGGACCTACGAGCAGTACTTC.

The V gene is TRBV11-2, the J gene TRBJ2-7; no firm D call. V lost 2 bases and J 3 bases, leaving 5 bases between the germline ends. This CDR3 region has 12 residues. Germline CDR1 and CDR2: SGHAT and FQNNGV. For the CDR3, the DNA is TGTGCCAGCAGCTTATCCGGCTACGAGCAGTACTTC. Translating it yields CASSLSGYEQYF.

V and J are TRBV24-1 and TRBJ1-1; D not certain. V lost 3 bases to trimming and J lost 0 bases, with 16 bases between them. The CDR3 sequence is 17 residues long. Germline CDR1 KGHDR, CDR2 SFDVKD. This CDR3 reads CATSDPPQPTLNTEAFF. CDR3 DNA sequence: TGTGCCACCAGTGATCCGCCTCAACCGACGCTGAACACTGAAGCTTTCTTT.

V and J are TRBV7-2 and TRBJ1-3; D uncertain. The V gene lost 3 bases and the J gene lost 0 bases, with 9 bases spanning the gap. This CDR3 region has 15 residues. Germline loops: CDR1 SGHTA, CDR2 FQGNSA. DNA of the CDR3: TGTGCCAGCAGCTTTTCGCTAAACTCTGGAAACACCATATATTTT. It specifies CASSFSLNSGNTIYF.

The chain uses TRBV22-1 and TRBJ1-1. TRBV22-1 is a pseudogene locus. CDR3 size: 15 residues. The CDR3 DNA reads TGTCCTGGGAGCGCACCTCAGGGAGGACTCACTGAAGCTTTCTTT. As protein: CPGSAPQGGLTEAFF.

The chain joins TRBV6-5 to TRBJ1-6; 8 bases line up with TRBD1. CDR1 is MNHEY and CDR2 is SVGAGI in the germline V gene. V trimming: 7 bases; J trimming: 9 bases; junction bases outside the gene matches: 11. The CDR3 extends over 15 amino acids. In DNA form, the CDR3 reads TGTGCCAGCACCAGGGGACAGGCGACGTTTTCACCCCTCCACTTT. Its translation is CASTRGQATFSPLHF.

V usage is TRBV6-5 and J usage is TRBJ2-3, with 7 bases identical to TRBD1. The junction had 12 bases not matched to a gene; V was cut back by 1 base and J by 8 bases. CDR3 size: 16 residues. Germline V gene sequence: CDR1 MNHEY, CDR2 SVGAGI. CDR3 coding DNA: TGTGCCAGCAGTTACTTACTTGGACAGGACTTAGGTACGCAGTATTTT. It specifies CASSYLLGQDLGTQYF.

The V gene is TRBV5-6, the J gene TRBJ1-2, with D uncertain. The CDR3 has 13 amino acids. Trimming took off 2 bases at V and 0 bases at J, with 5 bases between the two ends. CDR1 SGHDT and CDR2 YYEEEE come from the germline V gene. The chain's CDR3 is CASSFWANYGYTF. CDR3 bases: TGTGCCAGCAGCTTTTGGGCTAACTATGGCTACACCTTC.

The rearrangement joins TRBV9 to TRBJ2-3; TRBD2 matches at 7 bases. The CDR3 loop spans 16 amino acids. Germline trimming cut 1 base from V and 0 bases from J; bases unmatched to any gene: 5. Germline V lookup: CDR1 SGDLS, CDR2 YYNGEE. Here the CDR3 DNA reads TGTGCCAGCAGCGTAACGAGCGGGGTTAGCACAGATACGCAGTATTTT. Translated, it gives CASSVTSGVSTDTQYF.

This clone was seen repeatedly, ten times or more. J is TRBJ2-3 and V is TRBV6-2 or TRBV6-3; a weak D match, TRBD2 (5 bases). This CDR3 has 15 amino acids. Germline V gene data show CDR1 as MNHEY and CDR2 as SVGEGT. Trimming cost V 5 bases and J 3 bases, with 15 bases left between them. Here the CDR3 reads CASSTGVATTDTQYF. CDR3 DNA sequence: TGTGCCAGCAGTACCGGTGTAGCGACTACAGATACGCAGTATTTT.

J is TRBJ2-5 and V is TRBV24-1; TRBD1 is a possible D gene (6 bases). CDR3 length equals 18 residues. V lost 0 bases and J 2 bases, leaving 18 bases between the germline ends. Germline CDR1 KGHDR, CDR2 SFDVKD. The CDR3 spells CATSDLQGGPIAQETQYF. CDR3 in DNA: TGTGCCACCAGTGATTTGCAAGGGGGTCCGATCGCACAAGAGACCCAGTACTTC.

The genes are TRBV27 and TRBJ1-5, with 8 nucleotides matching TRBD1. Per the germline V gene, CDR1 is MNHEY and CDR2 is SMNVEV (reference sequence). V was pared by 4 bases and J by 3 bases, with 8 bases of the junction left unmatched. This CDR3 has 16 residues. The CDR3 nucleotides read TGTGCCAGCAGTTCCGGACAGGGTAGTTACAATCAGCCCCAGCATTTT. Protein: CASSSGQGSYNQPQHF.

The rearrangement joins TRBV5-6 to TRBJ2-3, with D tentatively TRBD2 (6 bases). Per the germline V gene, CDR1 is SGHDT and CDR2 is YYEEEE. This CDR3 is built from 13 residues. V shed 4 bases and J shed 7 bases, with 13 bases lying between them. The CDR3 loop is CASSGWAGNTQYF. CDR3 DNA: TGTGCCAGCAGCGGGTGGGCGGGGAATACGCAGTATTTT.

The chain employs TRBV23-1 and TRBJ1-2; tentatively, D is TRBD1 (5 bases). TRBV23-1 is classed as an ORF, of uncertain function. This CDR3 spans 14 amino acids. V lost 6 bases, J lost 5 bases, and 16 bases lay in between. For the CDR3, the DNA is TGCGCCAGCAGCCCCCAAGGACACCTGTATGGCTACACCTTC. Its translation is CASSPQGHLYGYTF.

This chain links TRBV11-1 with TRBJ1-4, with unresolved D. The CDR3 has 14 residues. The ends were cut back, 6 bases at V and 8 bases at J, with 16 bases in the middle. Germline lookup yields CDR1 SGHAT and CDR2 FQDESV (reference sequence). CDR3 loop: CASSSTWEEEKLFF. In nucleotides, the CDR3 is TGTGCCAGCAGTTCAACCTGGGAGGAAGAAAAACTGTTTTTT.